This T cell receptor beta chain was observed in a study of blood T cells in healthy people across ages. Per the germline V gene, CDR1 is SEHNR and CDR2 is FQNEAQ (reference sequence). CDR3 length: 14 amino acids. The trim removed 4 bases at V and 7 bases at J, leaving 7 bases unmatched. A few counts support this clonotype. Alongside a J-beta primer mix, a sample-barcoded 5' primer served in a second PCR lasting roughly 6 to 11 cycles. TCRdb reanalysed the 5' RACE reads using MiXCR and keeps one entry per CDR3 protein. The table includes roughly 800,000 distinct CDR3 sequences, roughly 25% detected once. These same data were also listed under a study on T cells of mothers and their children.

The receptor was derived from a boy between 10 and 17 years old in good health. The rearrangement links TRBV7-9 to TRBJ2-5, with 9 bases identical to TRBD1. Input material: blood. CDR3 DNA: TGTGCCAGCAGCTCGGGACAGGGCCTTGGGACCCAGTACTTC. Its protein product is CASSSGQGLGTQYF.